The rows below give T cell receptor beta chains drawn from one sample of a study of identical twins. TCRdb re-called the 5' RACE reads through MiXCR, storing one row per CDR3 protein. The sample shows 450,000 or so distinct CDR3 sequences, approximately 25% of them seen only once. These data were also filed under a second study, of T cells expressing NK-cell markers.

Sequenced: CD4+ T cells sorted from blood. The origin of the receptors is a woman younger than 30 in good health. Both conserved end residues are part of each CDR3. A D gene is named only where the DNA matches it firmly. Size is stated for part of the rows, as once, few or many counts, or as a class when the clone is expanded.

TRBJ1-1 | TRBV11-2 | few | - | TGTGCCAGCAGCTTAGTTGACGCTGAAGCTTTCTTT | CASSLVDAEAFF
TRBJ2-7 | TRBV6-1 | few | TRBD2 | TGTGCCAGCAGCTCCCCGGGGGGTCCCTCCTACGAGCAGTACTTC | CASSSPGGPSYEQYF
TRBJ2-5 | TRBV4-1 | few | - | TGCGCCAGCAGCCAACGGAATCAAGAGACCCAGTACTTC | CASSQRNQETQYF
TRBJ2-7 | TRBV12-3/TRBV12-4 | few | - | TGTGCCAGCAGTTCCGGGAACACTGCAGGGATCTACGAGCAGTACTTC | CASSSGNTAGIYEQYF
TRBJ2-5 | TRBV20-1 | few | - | TGCAGTGCCAACCCCGAGGACAGCAAAAAACAAGAGACCCAGTACTTC | CSANPEDSKKQETQYF
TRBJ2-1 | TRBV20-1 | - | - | TGCAGTGCCTCGGGACCCCACTACAATGAGCAGTTCTTC | CSASGPHYNEQFF
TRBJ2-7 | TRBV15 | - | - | TGTGCCACCAGCACCACCTCCTCAGAGCAGTACTTC | CATSTTSSEQYF
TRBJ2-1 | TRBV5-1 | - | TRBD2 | TGCGCCAGCAGCCTGACCGTCCCGGGACTAGCGGCAAGCTCCTACAATGAGCAGTTCTTC | CASSLTVPGLAASSYNEQFF
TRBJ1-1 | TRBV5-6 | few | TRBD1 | TGTGCCAGCACCAAGACAGGGGAGGAGACTGAAGCTTTCTTT | CASTKTGEETEAFF
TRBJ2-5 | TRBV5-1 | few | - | TGCGCCAGCAGTAGATCGGAACAAGAGACCCAGTACTTC | CASSRSEQETQYF
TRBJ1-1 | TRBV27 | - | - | TGTGCCAGCAGTTTATCCCCGACAGTGAACACTGAAGCTTTCTTT | CASSLSPTVNTEAFF
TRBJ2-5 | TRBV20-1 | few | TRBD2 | TGCAGTGCTAGAGATGCCGCAGCGGGAATGGAGACCCAGTACTTC | CSARDAAAGMETQYF
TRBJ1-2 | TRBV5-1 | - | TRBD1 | TGCGCCAGCCCCCCGGACAGGGTATATGGCTACACCTTC | CASPPDRVYGYTF
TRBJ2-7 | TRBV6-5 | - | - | TGTGCCAGCAGTTACGATTATCACAGGGCCTACGAGCAGTACTTC | CASSYDYHRAYEQYF
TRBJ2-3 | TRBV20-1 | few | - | TGCAGTGCTAGGTTAGCGGTCCCTAGCACAGATACGCAGTATTTT | CSARLAVPSTDTQYF
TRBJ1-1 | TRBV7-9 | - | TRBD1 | TGTGCCAGCAGCCAACGGCCAGGGGGCAAAACGAACACTGAAGCTTTCTTT | CASSQRPGGKTNTEAFF
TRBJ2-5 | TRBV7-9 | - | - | TGTGCCAGCAGCCTACTGGGCGGCGTTCAAGAGACCCAGTACTTC | CASSLLGGVQETQYF
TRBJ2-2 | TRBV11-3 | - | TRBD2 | TGTGCCAGCAGCCTTCAGCGGGATAACACCGGGGAGCTGTTTTTT | CASSLQRDNTGELFF
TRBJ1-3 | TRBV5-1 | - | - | TGCGCCAGCAGCTTGGAGGTGCCCTCTGGAAACACCATATATTTT | CASSLEVPSGNTIYF
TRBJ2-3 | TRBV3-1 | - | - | TGTGCCAGCAGCTGGGGGACGGGCTGGACAGATACGCAGTATTTT | CASSWGTGWTDTQYF
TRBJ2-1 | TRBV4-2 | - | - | TGTGCCAGCAGCCAAGATAGGCTTGGATCCTACAATGAGCAGTTCTTC | CASSQDRLGSYNEQFF
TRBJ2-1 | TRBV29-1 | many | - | TGCAGCGCCTCGGACGGCTCCTACAATGAGCAGTTCTTC | CSASDGSYNEQFF